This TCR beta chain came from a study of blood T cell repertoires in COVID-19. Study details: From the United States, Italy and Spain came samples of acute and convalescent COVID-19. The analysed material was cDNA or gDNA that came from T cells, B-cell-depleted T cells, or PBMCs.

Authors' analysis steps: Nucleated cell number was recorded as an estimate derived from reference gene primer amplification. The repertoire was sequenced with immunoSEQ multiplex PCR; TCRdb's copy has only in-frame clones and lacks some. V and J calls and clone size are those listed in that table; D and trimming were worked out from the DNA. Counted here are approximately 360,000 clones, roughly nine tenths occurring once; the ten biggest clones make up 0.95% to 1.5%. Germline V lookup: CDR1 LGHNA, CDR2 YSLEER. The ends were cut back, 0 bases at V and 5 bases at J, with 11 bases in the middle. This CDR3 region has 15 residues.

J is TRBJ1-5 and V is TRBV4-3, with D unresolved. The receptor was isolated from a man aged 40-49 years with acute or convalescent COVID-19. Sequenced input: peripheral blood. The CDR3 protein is CASSQDPGRDQPQHF. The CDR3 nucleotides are TGCGCCAGCAGCCAAGATCCCGGGAGGGATCAGCCCCAGCATTTT.